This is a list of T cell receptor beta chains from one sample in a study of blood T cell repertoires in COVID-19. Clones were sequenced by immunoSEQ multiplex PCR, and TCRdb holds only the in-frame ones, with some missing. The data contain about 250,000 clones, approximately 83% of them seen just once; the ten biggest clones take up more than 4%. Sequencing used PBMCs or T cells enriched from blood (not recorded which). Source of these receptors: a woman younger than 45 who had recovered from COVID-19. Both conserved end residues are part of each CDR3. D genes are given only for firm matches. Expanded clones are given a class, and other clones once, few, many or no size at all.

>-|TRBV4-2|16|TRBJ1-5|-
TGTGCCAGCAGCCAAGAACTTGCCATTAGCAATCAGCCCCAGCATTTT
CASSQELAISNQPQHF
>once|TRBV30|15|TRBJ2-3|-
TGTGCCTGGAGTGTACGTCAGGGCGGCACAGATACGCAGTATTTT
CAWSVRQGGTDTQYF
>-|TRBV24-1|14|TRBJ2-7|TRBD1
TGTGCCACCAGTGGCGGACAGGTCTCCTACGAGCAGTACTTC
CATSGGQVSYEQYF
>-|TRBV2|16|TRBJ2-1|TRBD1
TGTGCCAGCAGTGGACCGGGACAGGGGACTTACAATGAGCAGTTCTTC
CASSGPGQGTYNEQFF
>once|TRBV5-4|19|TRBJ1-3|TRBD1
TGTGCCAGCAGCTCAAAAGTCAATAGGGACAGCAGCTCTGGAAACACCATATATTTT
CASSSKVNRDSSSGNTIYF
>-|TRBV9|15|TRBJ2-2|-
TGTGCCAGCAGCGTTCAGTCTAGAAACACCGGGGAGCTGTTTTTT
CASSVQSRNTGELFF
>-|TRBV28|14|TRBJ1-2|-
TGTGCCAGCAGCTTAGCGGGCCTAGACTATGGCTACACCTTC
CASSLAGLDYGYTF
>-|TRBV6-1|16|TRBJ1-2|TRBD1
TGTGCCAGCAGTGAAGCGCTTAGGGGGCCAGGCTATGGCTACACCTTC
CASSEALRGPGYGYTF
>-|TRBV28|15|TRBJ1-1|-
TGTGCCAGCAGACCCGGACGGGGGGGGAACACTGAAGCTTTCTTT
CASRPGRGGNTEAFF
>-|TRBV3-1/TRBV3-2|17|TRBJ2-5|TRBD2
TGTGCCAGCAGCCAACGAACGGGAGGAACTAGGCAAGAGACCCAGTACTTC
CASSQRTGGTRQETQYF
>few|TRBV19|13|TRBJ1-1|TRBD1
TGTGCCAGTAGTATGACAGGGAAGGGTGAAGCTTTCTTT
CASSMTGKGEAFF
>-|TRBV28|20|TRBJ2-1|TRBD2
TGTGCCAGCAGTTCCCCTGGACTAGCGGGAGGCGAGAGCTCCTACAATGAGCAGTTCTTC
CASSSPGLAGGESSYNEQFF
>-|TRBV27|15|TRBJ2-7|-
TGTGCCAGCAGTTTAAATATAGGGAGATTATACGAGCAGTACTTC
CASSLNIGRLYEQYF
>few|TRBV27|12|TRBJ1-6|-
TGTGCCAGCAACACAGGGAATTCACCCCTCCACTTT
CASNTGNSPLHF
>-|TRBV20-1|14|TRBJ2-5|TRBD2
TGCAGTGCTAGTTTGAGCGGGAGTTGGGAGACCCAGTACTTC
CSASLSGSWETQYF
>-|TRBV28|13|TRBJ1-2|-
TGTGCCAGCAGTCGCTGGCCTTCCTATGGCTACACCTTC
CASSRWPSYGYTF
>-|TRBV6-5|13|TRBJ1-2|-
TGTGCCAGCAGTTACGGGGCGGGGAGCGGCTACACCTTC
CASSYGAGSGYTF
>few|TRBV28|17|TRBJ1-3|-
TGTGCCAGCAGTTTATGGACAGCGCTCGACTCTGGAAACACCATATATTTT
CASSLWTALDSGNTIYF
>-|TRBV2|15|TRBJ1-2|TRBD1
TGTGCCAGCAGTCCCCAGGGGGGTATCGGCTATGGCTACACCTTC
CASSPQGGIGYGYTF
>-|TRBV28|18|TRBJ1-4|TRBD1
TGTGCCAGCAGTTTGGGCGGGCAGGGGGCAATGAGGGGTGAAAAACTGTTTTTT
CASSLGGQGAMRGEKLFF
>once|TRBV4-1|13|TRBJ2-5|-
TGCGCCAGCAGCCAAGTGTTATTGGAGACCCAGTACTTC
CASSQVLLETQYF
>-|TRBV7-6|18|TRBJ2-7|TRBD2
TGTGCCAGCAGCTTAATGGTAGCGGGTCCTCATAAACAGTACGAGCAGTACTTC
CASSLMVAGPHKQYEQYF
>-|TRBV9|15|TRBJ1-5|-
TGTGCCAGCAGCCCAGGATTGACAGTGAATCAGCCCCAGCATTTT
CASSPGLTVNQPQHF
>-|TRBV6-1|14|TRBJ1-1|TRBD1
TGTGCCAGCAGTGATAACAGGGGGCGGACTGAAGCTTTCTTT
CASSDNRGRTEAFF
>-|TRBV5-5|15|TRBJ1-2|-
TGTGCCAGCAGCCTCGGGGGGTCAACTAACTATGGCTACACCTTC
CASSLGGSTNYGYTF
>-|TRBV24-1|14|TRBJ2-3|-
TGTGCCACCAGTGGGGACATTAGCACAGATACGCAGTATTTT
CATSGDISTDTQYF
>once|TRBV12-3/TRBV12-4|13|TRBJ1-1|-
TGTGCCAGCAGTCCCCCAGTGAACACTGAAGCTTTCTTT
CASSPPVNTEAFF